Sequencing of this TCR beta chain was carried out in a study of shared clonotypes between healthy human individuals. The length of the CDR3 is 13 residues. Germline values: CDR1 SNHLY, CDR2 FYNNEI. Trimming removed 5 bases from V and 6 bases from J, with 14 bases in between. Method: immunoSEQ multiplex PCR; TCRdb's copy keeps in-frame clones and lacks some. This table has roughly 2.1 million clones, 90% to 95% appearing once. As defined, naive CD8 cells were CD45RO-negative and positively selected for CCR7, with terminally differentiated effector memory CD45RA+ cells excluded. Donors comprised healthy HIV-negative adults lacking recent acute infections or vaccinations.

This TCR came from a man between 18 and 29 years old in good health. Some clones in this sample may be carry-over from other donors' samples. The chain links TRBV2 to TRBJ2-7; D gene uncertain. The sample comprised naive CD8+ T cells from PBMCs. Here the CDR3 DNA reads TGTGCCAGCAGTTCGGGCCCCTGGGCCGAGCAGTACTTC. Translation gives CASSSGPWAEQYF.